This TCR beta chain was observed in a study of blood T cell repertoires in COVID-19. Study in general: Italy, Spain and the United States were the sources of the convalescent and acute COVID-19 samples. T cells, B-cell-depleted T cells, or PBMCs provided the cDNA or gDNA that served as material.

The sample holds a few counts of this clone. In the authors' methods: Reference gene primer amplification in the assay estimated nucleated cell counts. Sequencing was performed with immunoSEQ multiplex PCR; in TCRdb, only in-frame clones are kept and a portion is missing. The V and J calls and clone size come from that table; D and trimming were worked out from the DNA. The sample has about 59,000 clones, more than 75% seen once. The CDR3 length is 16 residues. V lost 4 bases to trimming and J lost 4 bases; unmatched junction nucleotides: 3. Germline CDR1 reads LGHDT; CDR2 reads YNNKEL (reference sequence).

The specimen was peripheral blood. The clonotype was recovered from an elderly man with acute or convalescent COVID-19. This chain joins TRBV3-1 (or the pseudogene TRBV3-2) and TRBJ2-6, with 11 bases matching TRBD1. CDR3 sequence (DNA): TGTGCCAGCAGCCGGGACAGGGGGAGAGGGGCCAACGTCCTGACTTTC. Amino acid sequence: CASSRDRGRGANVLTF.